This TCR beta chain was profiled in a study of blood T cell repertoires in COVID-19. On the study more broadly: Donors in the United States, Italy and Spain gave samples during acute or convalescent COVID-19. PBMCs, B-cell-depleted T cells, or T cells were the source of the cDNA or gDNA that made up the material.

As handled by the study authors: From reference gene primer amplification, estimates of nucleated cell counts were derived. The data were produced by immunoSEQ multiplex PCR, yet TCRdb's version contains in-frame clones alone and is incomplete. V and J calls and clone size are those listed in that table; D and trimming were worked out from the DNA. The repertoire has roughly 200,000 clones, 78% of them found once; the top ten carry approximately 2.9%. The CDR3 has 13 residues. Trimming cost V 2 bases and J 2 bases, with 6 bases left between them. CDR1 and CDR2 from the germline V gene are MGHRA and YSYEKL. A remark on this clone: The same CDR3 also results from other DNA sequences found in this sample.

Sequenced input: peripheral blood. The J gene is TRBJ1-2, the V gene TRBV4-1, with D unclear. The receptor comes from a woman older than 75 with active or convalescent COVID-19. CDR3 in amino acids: CASSQRENYGYTF. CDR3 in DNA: TGCGCCAGCAGCCAAAGGGAGAACTATGGCTACACCTTC.